These 12 T cell receptor beta chains share one sample of origin, sequenced in a study of CD4 T cells in relation to SARS-CoV-2 and coronaviruses. Unexposed donor CD4+ T cells date from about 2011-2018, before the COVID-19 pandemic. Assay used: immunoSEQ multiplex PCR; TCRdb lists only in-frame clones, some missing. The sample carries about 64,000 clones, around 93% recorded once. The specimen sequenced was naive CD4+ T cells from PBMCs. Indicated subset: naive CD4+ T cells isolated by negative enrichment. Receptor source: a human donor in good health.

This clone has a single count. The chain recombines TRBV20-1 with TRBJ2-1; a possible D gene is TRBD2 (5 bases). CDR1 DFQATT and CDR2 SNEGSKA come from the germline V gene (reference sequence). This CDR3 contains 12 residues. Between the trimmed V and J ends, which lost 3 bases and 4 bases, there was a span of 7 bases. The CDR3 DNA is TGCAGTGCTAGTACGGGGTACAATGAGCAGTTCTTC. This translates into CSASTGYNEQFF.

The genes are TRBV18 and TRBJ2-5; D unresolved. Deletions cut 0 bases from V and 5 bases from J, with 10 bases between. The CDR3 is 14 residues long. Germline CDR1 reads KGHSH; CDR2 reads LQKENI. CDR3 residues: CASSPPAGWETQYF. For the CDR3, the DNA is TGTGCCAGCTCACCACCGGCAGGTTGGGAGACCCAGTACTTC.

The J gene is TRBJ1-1, the V gene TRBV19; 9 bases line up with TRBD1. Germline CDR1 reads LNHDA; CDR2 reads SQIVND (reference sequence). The CDR3 extends over 13 amino acids. Trimming removed 8 bases from V and 5 bases from J; junction bases left unmatched: 6. CDR3 residues: CASGTGLHTEAFF. The DNA for the CDR3 is TGTGCCAGTGGGACAGGGCTTCATACTGAAGCTTTCTTT.

This clone was observed once. This chain uses TRBV5-4 with TRBJ2-3; TRBD1 matches at 7 bases. Unmatched junction bases numbered 4, after V lost 4 bases and J lost 2 bases. Germline CDR1 SGHNT, CDR2 YYREEE (reference sequence). The CDR3 is 14 residues long. This CDR3 reads CASSQGQTTDTQYF. In nucleotides, the CDR3 is TGTGCCAGCAGCCAGGGACAGACCACAGATACGCAGTATTTT.

The chain uses TRBV18 and TRBJ1-2; TRBD1 might be the D (6 bases). The V end lost 2 bases, the J end lost 2 bases, and 21 bases lay between the germline ends. CDR1 and CDR2 from the germline V gene are KGHSH and LQKENI. The CDR3 has 18 residues. The CDR3, as DNA: TGTGCCAGCTCACCAGGTTTGAGGGGGAGTTCGTTCAACTATGGCTACACCTTC. Encoded protein: CASSPGLRGSSFNYGYTF.

The CDR3 DNA reads TGTGCCAGCAGTCTAACTAGCGGGAGCGGCGAGCAGTACTTC. Translation gives CASSLTSGSGEQYF. The chain uses TRBV27 and TRBJ2-7, with TRBD2 matching over 11 bases. This CDR3 is 14 amino acids long. The V and J ends lost 5 bases and 6 bases, in that order; junction bases with no gene match: 6. Germline CDR1 and CDR2: MNHEY and SMNVEV (reference sequence).

The CDR3 region is CASSSGGFGNEQFF. Written as DNA, the CDR3 is TGCGCCAGCAGCTCAGGGGGCTTCGGGAATGAGCAGTTCTTC. The V call is TRBV5-1, the J call TRBJ2-1; 8 positions match TRBD1. The CDR3 sequence is 14 residues long. Germline loops: CDR1 SGHRS, CDR2 YFSETQ. The junction had 6 bases not matched to a gene; V was cut back by 3 bases and J by 7 bases.

This clone was counted a single time. V usage is TRBV30 and J usage is TRBJ2-5, with D maybe TRBD1 (7 bases). Germline V gene data show CDR1 as GTSNPN and CDR2 as SVGIG (reference sequence). Between the trimmed V and J ends, which lost 3 bases and 3 bases, there was a span of 17 bases. The CDR3 sequence is 15 residues long. The CDR3 coding sequence is TGTGCCTGGAGGCGCAGGGGGGCGACCAAAGAGACCCAGTACTTC. Translation: CAWRRRGATKETQYF.

V gene TRBV7-2 combines with J gene TRBJ1-2; maybe TRBD1 (5 bases). The CDR3 has 15 amino acids. Germline CDR1 is SGHTA and CDR2 is FQGNSA. The V gene lost 5 bases and the J gene lost 2 bases, with 15 bases spanning the gap. The CDR3 protein is CASSLQGLGNYGYTF. The CDR3 nucleotides read TGTGCCAGCAGCCTCCAGGGTCTGGGAAACTATGGCTACACCTTC.

The genes are TRBV2 and TRBJ2-2; 16 positions agree with TRBD2. CDR3 length equals 15 residues. CDR1 SNHLY and CDR2 FYNNEI come from the germline V gene. J lost 8 bases, V lost 6 bases, and 3 bases had no gene match. The CDR3 loop is CASRGLAGGLGELFF. The CDR3 region has the DNA TGTGCCAGCAGGGGACTAGCGGGAGGGCTGGGGGAGCTGTTTTTT.

This chain uses TRBV14 with TRBJ1-2; no reliable D call. There are 14 residues in the CDR3. Trimming cost V 0 bases and J 4 bases, with 9 bases left between them. The germline CDR1 and CDR2 sequences are SGHDN and FVKESK. CDR3: CASSQDTLGYGYTF. The CDR3, as DNA: TGTGCCAGCAGCCAAGACACTCTCGGCTATGGCTACACCTTC.

CDR3 loop: CASSSPGLAGENYEQYF. The DNA for the CDR3 is TGTGCCAGCAGCTCCCCGGGACTAGCGGGAGAGAACTACGAGCAGTACTTC. The rearrangement uses TRBV7-3 and TRBJ2-7; 14 bases map to TRBD2. The CDR3 runs to 17 residues. The V segment lost 4 bases and the J segment 3 bases; nucleotides outside the gene matches: 8. The germline CDR1 and CDR2 sequences are SGHTA and FQGTGA.